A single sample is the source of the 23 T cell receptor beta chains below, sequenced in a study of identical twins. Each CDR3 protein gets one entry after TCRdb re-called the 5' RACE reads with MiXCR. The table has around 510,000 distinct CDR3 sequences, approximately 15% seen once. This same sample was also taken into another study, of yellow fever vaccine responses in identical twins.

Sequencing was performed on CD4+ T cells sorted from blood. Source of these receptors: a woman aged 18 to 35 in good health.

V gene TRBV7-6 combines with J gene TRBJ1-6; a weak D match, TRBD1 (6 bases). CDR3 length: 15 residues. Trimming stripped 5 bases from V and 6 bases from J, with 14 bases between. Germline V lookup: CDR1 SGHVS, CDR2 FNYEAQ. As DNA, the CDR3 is TGTGCCAGCAGCCCAGCGACAGGCAGTAATTCACCCCTCCACTTT. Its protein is CASSPATGSNSPLHF.

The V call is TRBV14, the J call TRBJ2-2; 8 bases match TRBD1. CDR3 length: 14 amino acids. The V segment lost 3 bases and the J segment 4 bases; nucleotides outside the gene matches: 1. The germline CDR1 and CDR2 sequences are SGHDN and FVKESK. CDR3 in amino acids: CASSHRGPTGELFF. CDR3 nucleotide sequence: TGTGCCAGCAGCCACAGGGGGCCCACCGGGGAGCTGTTTTTT.

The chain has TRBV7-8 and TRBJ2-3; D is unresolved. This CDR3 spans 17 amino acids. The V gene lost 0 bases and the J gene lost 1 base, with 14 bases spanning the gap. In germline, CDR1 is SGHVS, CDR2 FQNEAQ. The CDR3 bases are TGTGCCAGCAGCTTAGCTGGGGTCGGATATGGCACAGATACGCAGTATTTT. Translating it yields CASSLAGVGYGTDTQYF.

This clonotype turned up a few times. The CDR3 region is CASSSTQGYNQPQHF. CDR3 nucleotide sequence: TGTGCCAGCTCATCAACACAGGGGTACAATCAGCCCCAGCATTTT. V gene TRBV18 combines with J gene TRBJ1-5; 7 bases line up with TRBD1. The CDR3 contains 15 residues. Germline CDR1 and CDR2: KGHSH and LQKENI. Germline trimming cut 5 bases from V and 3 bases from J; bases unmatched to any gene: 7.

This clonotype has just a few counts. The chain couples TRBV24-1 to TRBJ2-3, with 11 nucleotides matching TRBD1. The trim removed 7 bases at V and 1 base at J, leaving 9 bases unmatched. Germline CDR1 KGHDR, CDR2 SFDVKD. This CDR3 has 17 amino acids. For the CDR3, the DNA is TGTGCCACCAGCCGCTCCGGGACAGGGGGACGCACAGATACGCAGTATTTT. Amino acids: CATSRSGTGGRTDTQYF.

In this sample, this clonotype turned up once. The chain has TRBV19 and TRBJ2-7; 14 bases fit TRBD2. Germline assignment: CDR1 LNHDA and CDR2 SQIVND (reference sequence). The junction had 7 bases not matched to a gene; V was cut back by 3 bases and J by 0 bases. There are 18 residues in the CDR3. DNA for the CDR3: TGTGCCAGTAGTATCCTCGGGACTAGCGGGGGCTTCTCCTACGAGCAGTACTTC. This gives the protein CASSILGTSGGFSYEQYF.

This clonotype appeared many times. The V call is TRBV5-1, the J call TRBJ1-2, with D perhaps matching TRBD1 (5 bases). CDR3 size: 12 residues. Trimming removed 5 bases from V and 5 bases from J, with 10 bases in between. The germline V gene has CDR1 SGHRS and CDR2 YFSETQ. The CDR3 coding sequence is TGCGCCAGCAGTGAGGGGCTATATGGCTACACCTTC. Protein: CASSEGLYGYTF.

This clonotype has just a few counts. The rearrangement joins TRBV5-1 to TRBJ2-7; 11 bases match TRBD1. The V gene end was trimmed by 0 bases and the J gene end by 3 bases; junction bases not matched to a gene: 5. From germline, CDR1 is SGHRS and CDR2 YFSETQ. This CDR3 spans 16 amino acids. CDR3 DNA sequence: TGCGCCAGCAGCTTGGGTCTGGGACAGGGGGTCTACGAGCAGTACTTC. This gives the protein CASSLGLGQGVYEQYF. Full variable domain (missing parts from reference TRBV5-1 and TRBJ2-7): KAGVTQTPRYLIKTRGQQVTLSCSPISGHRSVSWYQQTPGQGLQFLFEYFSETQRNKGNFPGRFSGRQFSNSRSEMNVSTLELGDSALYLCASSLGLGQGVYEQYFGPGTRLTVT.

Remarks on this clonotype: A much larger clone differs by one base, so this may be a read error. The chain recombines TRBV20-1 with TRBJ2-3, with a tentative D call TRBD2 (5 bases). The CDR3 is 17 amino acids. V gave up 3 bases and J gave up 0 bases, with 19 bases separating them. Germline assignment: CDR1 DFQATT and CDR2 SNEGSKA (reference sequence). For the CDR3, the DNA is TGCAGTGCTAGTCCTGGACGGGCTGGCGGGAGCACAGATACGCAGTATTTT. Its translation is CSASPGRAGGSTDTQYF.

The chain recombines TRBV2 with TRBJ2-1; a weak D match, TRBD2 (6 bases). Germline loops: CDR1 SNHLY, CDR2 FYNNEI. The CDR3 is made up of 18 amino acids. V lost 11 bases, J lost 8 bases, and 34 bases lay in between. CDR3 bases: TGTGCCCTCTGTCCGAGGGGAGTCCAGGGAGGCGGTGGGGATGAGCAGTTCTTC. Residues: CALCPRGVQGGGGDEQFF. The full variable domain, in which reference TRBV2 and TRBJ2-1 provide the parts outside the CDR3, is EPEVTQTPSHQVTQMGQEVILRCVPISNHLYFYWYRQILGQKVEFLVSFYNNEISEKSEIFDDQFSVERPDGSNFTLKIRSTKLEDSAMYFCALCPRGVQGGGGDEQFFGPGTRLTVL.

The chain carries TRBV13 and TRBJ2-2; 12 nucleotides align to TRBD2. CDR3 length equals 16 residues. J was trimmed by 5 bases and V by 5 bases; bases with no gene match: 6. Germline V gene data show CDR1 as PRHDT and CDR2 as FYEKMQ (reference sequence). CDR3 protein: CASSPRTSGVTGELFF. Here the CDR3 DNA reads TGTGCCAGCAGCCCCCGGACTAGCGGGGTAACCGGGGAGCTGTTTTTT. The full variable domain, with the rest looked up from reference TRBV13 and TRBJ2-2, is AAGVIQSPRHLIKEKRETATLKCYPIPRHDTVYWYQQGPGQDPQFLISFYEKMQSDKGSIPDRFSAQQFSDYHSELNMSSLELGDSALYFCASSPRTSGVTGELFFGEGSRLTVL.

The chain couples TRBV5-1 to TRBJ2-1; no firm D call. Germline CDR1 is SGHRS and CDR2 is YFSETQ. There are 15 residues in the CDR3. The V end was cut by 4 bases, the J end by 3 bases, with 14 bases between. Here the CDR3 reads CASSGLEGLYNEQFF. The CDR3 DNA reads TGCGCCAGCAGCGGGCTAGAAGGCCTCTACAATGAGCAGTTCTTC. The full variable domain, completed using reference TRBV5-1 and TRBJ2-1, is KAGVTQTPRYLIKTRGQQVTLSCSPISGHRSVSWYQQTPGQGLQFLFEYFSETQRNKGNFPGRFSGRQFSNSRSEMNVSTLELGDSALYLCASSGLEGLYNEQFFGPGTRLTVL.

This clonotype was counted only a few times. CDR3 coding DNA: TGCGCCAGCAGCCAAGGGGACATCTACAATGAGCAGTTCTTC. It encodes CASSQGDIYNEQFF. This chain joins TRBV4-1 and TRBJ2-1; TRBD1 might be the D (6 bases). The CDR3 spans 14 residues. The germline V gene has CDR1 MGHRA and CDR2 YSYEKL. V was trimmed by 1 base and J by 3 bases, leaving 7 bases between them.

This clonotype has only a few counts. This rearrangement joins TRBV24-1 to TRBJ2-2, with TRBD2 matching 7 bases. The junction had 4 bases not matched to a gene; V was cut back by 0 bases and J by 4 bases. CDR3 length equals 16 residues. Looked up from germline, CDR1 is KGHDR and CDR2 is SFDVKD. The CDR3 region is CATSDLKRDGTGELFF. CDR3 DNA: TGTGCCACCAGTGATTTGAAGCGGGATGGCACCGGGGAGCTGTTTTTT.

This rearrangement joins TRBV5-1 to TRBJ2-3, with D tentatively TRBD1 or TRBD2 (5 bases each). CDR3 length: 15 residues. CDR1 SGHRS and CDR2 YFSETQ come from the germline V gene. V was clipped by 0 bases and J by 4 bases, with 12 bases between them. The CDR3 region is CASSLGGNPADTQYF. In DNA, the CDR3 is TGCGCCAGCAGCTTGGGGGGGAATCCTGCAGATACGCAGTATTTT.

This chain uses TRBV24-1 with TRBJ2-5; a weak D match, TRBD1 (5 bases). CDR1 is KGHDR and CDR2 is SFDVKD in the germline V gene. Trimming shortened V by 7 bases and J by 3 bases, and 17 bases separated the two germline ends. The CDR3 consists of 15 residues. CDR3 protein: CATSIQGRGEETQYF. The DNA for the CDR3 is TGTGCCACCAGCATCCAGGGTAGGGGCGAAGAGACCCAGTACTTC.

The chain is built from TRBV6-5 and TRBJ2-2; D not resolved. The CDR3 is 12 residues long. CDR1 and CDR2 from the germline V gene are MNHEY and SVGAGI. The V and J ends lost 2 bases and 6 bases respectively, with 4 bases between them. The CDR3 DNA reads TGTGCCAGCAGTTACATGGCCGGGGAGCTGTTTTTT. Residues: CASSYMAGELFF.

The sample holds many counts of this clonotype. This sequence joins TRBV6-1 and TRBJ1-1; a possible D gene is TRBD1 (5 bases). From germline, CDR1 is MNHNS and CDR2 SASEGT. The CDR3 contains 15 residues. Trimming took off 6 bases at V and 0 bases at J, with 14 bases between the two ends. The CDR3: CASSPRGRVNTEAFF. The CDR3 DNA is TGTGCCAGCAGCCCCAGAGGCAGGGTGAACACTGAAGCTTTCTTT.

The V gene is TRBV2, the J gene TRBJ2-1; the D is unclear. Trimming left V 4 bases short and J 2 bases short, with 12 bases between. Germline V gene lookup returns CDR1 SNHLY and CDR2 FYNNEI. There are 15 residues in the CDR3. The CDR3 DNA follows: TGTGCCAGCAGTGTATCCGCGGCCCCCTACAATGAGCAGTTCTTC. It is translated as CASSVSAAPYNEQFF.

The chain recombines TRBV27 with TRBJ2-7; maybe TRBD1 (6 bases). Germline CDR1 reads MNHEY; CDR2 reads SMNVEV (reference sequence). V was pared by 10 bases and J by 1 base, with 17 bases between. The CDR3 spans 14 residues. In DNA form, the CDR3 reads TGTGCCAATACCAGATACAGGGTTTCCTACGAGCAGTACTTC. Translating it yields CANTRYRVSYEQYF.

DNA of the CDR3: TGCAGCGTTGACGTCGCTAGCACAGATACGCAGTATTTT. Translated: CSVDVASTDTQYF. This chain uses TRBV29-1 with TRBJ2-3; the D is unclear. Germline V lookup: CDR1 SQVTM, CDR2 ANQGSEA. The CDR3 contains 13 residues. Trimming left V 3 bases short and J 0 bases short, with 7 bases between.

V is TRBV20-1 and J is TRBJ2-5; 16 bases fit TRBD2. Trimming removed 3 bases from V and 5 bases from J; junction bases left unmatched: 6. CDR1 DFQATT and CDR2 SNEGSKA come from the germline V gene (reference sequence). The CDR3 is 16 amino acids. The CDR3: CSARGTSGGVRETQYF. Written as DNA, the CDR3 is TGCAGTGCTAGGGGGACTAGCGGGGGGGTGAGGGAGACCCAGTACTTC.

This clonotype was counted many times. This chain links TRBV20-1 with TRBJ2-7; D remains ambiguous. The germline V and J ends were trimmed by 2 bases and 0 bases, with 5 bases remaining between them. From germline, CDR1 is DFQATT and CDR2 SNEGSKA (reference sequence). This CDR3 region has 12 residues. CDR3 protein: CSARRDSYEQYF. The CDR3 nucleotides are TGCAGTGCTAGAAGAGACTCCTACGAGCAGTACTTC.